Below are 19 T cell receptor beta chains sequenced from a single sample in a study of cytomegalovirus exposure and HLA in healthy donors. The PCR employed 60 Vbeta primers together with 13 Jbeta primers. Generated by immunoSEQ multiplex PCR, the TCRdb table keeps only in-frame clones and is missing some. The repertoire holds 150,000 to 200,000 clones, with 70% to 90% as singletons. Sequenced input: PBMCs. Receptor source: a woman between 18 and 29 years old in good health and CMV-seronegative.

The chain recombines TRBV6-5 with TRBJ1-4; TRBD1 might be the D (5 bases). Between the trimmed V and J ends, which lost 5 bases and 4 bases, there was a span of 14 bases. The CDR3 loop spans 15 amino acids. Looked up from germline, CDR1 is MNHEY and CDR2 is SVGAGI. The CDR3 here is CASSPRWGVNEKLFF. The CDR3 nucleotides read TGTGCCAGCAGTCCACGTTGGGGCGTTAATGAAAAACTGTTTTTT.

This clone was recorded once. The chain combines TRBV6-5 with TRBJ2-1; 11 bases line up with TRBD2. J was trimmed by 7 bases and V by 5 bases; bases with no gene match: 4. The CDR3 has 14 residues. The germline gives CDR1 MNHEY, CDR2 SVGAGI. Here the CDR3 reads CASSAGLAANEQFF. The CDR3 coding sequence is TGTGCCAGCAGTGCGGGACTAGCGGCAAATGAGCAGTTCTTC.

This chain uses TRBV18 with TRBJ1-2, with 9 bases fitting TRBD1. The ends lost 1 base at V and 6 bases at J; junction bases unmatched: 6. This CDR3 spans 15 amino acids. Germline loops: CDR1 KGHSH, CDR2 LQKENI. CDR3 region: CASSPRDRVVDGYTF. The CDR3 nucleotides read TGTGCCAGCTCACCACGGGACAGGGTCGTGGATGGCTACACCTTC.

This rearrangement joins TRBV7-3 to TRBJ2-1; TRBD2 matches 13 bases. V lost 0 bases to trimming and J lost 6 bases; unmatched junction nucleotides: 8. This CDR3 has 18 residues. CDR1 is SGHTA and CDR2 is FQGTGA in the germline V gene. CDR3 sequence (DNA): TGTGCCAGCAGCTTAACGTCCGGGACTAGCGGGGTATCCAATGAGCAGTTCTTC. Its translation is CASSLTSGTSGVSNEQFF.

Concerning this clone itself: Germline and junction disagree at one end, which may indicate a read error. The CDR3 bases are TGTTCCAGCAGCGACGGACAGGGAGGATACGAAAAACTGTTTTTT. This encodes CSSSDGQGGYEKLFF. The chain combines TRBV7-9 with TRBJ1-4, with 8 bases lining up with TRBD1. CDR3 length equals 15 residues. CDR1 and CDR2 (germline): SEHNR, FQNEAQ (reference sequence). Combining the CDR3 with reference TRBV7-9 and TRBJ1-4 gives the whole variable domain DTGVSQNPRHKITKRGQNVTFRCDPISEHNRLYWYRQTLGQGPEFLTYFQNEAQLEKSRLLSDRFSAERPKGSFSTLEIQRTEQGDSAMYLCSSSDGQGGYEKLFFGSGTQLSVL.

With regard to this clone: The sample contains more than one DNA sequence encoding this CDR3. The rearrangement links TRBV7-6 to TRBJ1-5; D is uncertain. Trimming removed 5 bases from V and 0 bases from J, with 5 bases in between. This CDR3 has 13 residues. Germline V gene sequence: CDR1 SGHVS, CDR2 FNYEAQ. CDR3 in DNA: TGTGCCAGCAGCGTAAATAGCAATCAGCCCCAGCATTTT. Encoded protein: CASSVNSNQPQHF. Full variable domain (rest looked up from reference TRBV7-6 and TRBJ1-5): GAGVSQSPRYKVTKRGQDVALRCDPISGHVSLYWYRQALGQGPEFLTYFNYEAQQDKSGLPNDRFSAERPEGSISTLTIQRTEQRDSAMYRCASSVNSNQPQHFGDGTRLSIL.

The table lists this clone with a count of one. The chain has TRBV7-8 and TRBJ2-5; 7 bases are shared with TRBD2. CDR1 and CDR2 from the germline V gene are SGHVS and FQNEAQ. The CDR3 has 15 amino acids. Losses at the gene ends were 2 bases for V and 3 bases for J; bases not matched to a gene: 6. As DNA, the CDR3 is TGTGCCAGCAGCTTAATCGGGGGGATCGAAGAGACCCAGTACTTC. It codes for CASSLIGGIEETQYF.

V is TRBV2 and J is TRBJ1-2; D remains unclear. Germline V gives CDR1 SNHLY, CDR2 FYNNEI. CDR3 length: 10 amino acids. V lost 6 bases and J 7 bases, leaving 6 bases between the germline ends. CDR3: CASRLSGYTF. In nucleotides, the CDR3 is TGTGCCAGCAGGCTGAGTGGCTACACCTTC.

This clone came up once. One end of the junction does not line up with germline, which may come from a read error. The chain employs TRBV6-1 and TRBJ2-1; D call uncertain. The CDR3 consists of 11 residues. Germline V gives CDR1 MNHNS, CDR2 SASEGT. CDR3 residues: CASNELEEQFF. CDR3 coding DNA: TGTGCCAGCAATGAACTCGAGGAGCAGTTCTTC.

The V and J genes are TRBV29-1 and TRBJ2-5, with 12 nucleotides matching TRBD2. V was clipped by 2 bases and J by 4 bases; unmatched bases: 8. Germline CDR1 is SQVTM and CDR2 is ANQGSEA. This CDR3 has 16 amino acids. The CDR3 protein is CSVEPTSGGVGETQYF. The CDR3 coding sequence is TGCAGCGTTGAACCGACTAGCGGGGGCGTTGGAGAGACCCAGTACTTC.

The rearrangement uses TRBV5-1 and TRBJ1-2; possible D gene TRBD1, 6 bases. Germline V lookup: CDR1 SGHRS, CDR2 YFSETQ. Trimming took off 4 bases at V and 7 bases at J, with 23 bases between the two ends. The CDR3 loop spans 16 amino acids. The CDR3 spells CASSLRMWTAEGGYTF. DNA of the CDR3: TGCGCCAGCAGCCTACGTATGTGGACAGCCGAGGGTGGCTACACCTTC.

The gene calls are TRBV23-1 and TRBJ1-4, with D maybe TRBD1 (5 bases). TRBV23-1 falls under the ORF class, with uncertain function. The ends were cut back, 2 bases at V and 6 bases at J, with 10 bases in the middle. The CDR3 has 14 residues. CDR3 amino acids: CASSQGAGHEKLFF. The CDR3 DNA is TGCGCCAGCAGTCAAGGGGCAGGCCATGAAAAACTGTTTTTT.

The chain is built from TRBV2 and TRBJ1-4, with 7 bases fitting TRBD1. This CDR3 spans 14 amino acids. From germline, CDR1 is SNHLY and CDR2 FYNNEI. V gave up 7 bases and J gave up 9 bases; unmatched junction bases: 11. CDR3: CASTVDRKIKKLFF. CDR3 nucleotide sequence: TGTGCCAGCACGGTGGACAGGAAAATTAAAAAACTGTTTTTT.

This chain joins TRBV5-8 and TRBJ2-7; the match to TRBD2 covers 14 bases. J lost 5 bases, V lost 0 bases, and 1 base had no gene match. The CDR3 covers 15 residues. The germline V gene encodes CDR1 SGHTS and CDR2 YDEGEE. Here the CDR3 reads CASSLAGLAGDEQYF. DNA of the CDR3: TGTGCCAGCAGCTTGGCGGGACTAGCGGGAGACGAGCAGTACTTC. Supplemented by reference TRBV5-8 and TRBJ2-7, the full variable domain reads EAGVTQSPTHLIKTRGQQATLRCSPISGHTSVYWYQQALGLGLQFLLWYDEGEERNRGNFPPRFSGRQFPNYSSELNVNALELEDSALYLCASSLAGLAGDEQYFGPGTRLTVT.

The chain uses TRBV19 and TRBJ1-4; 7 positions match TRBD1. Germline V gene data show CDR1 as LNHDA and CDR2 as SQIVND (reference sequence). Trimming took 5 bases from V and 4 from J; bases not matched to a gene: 10. There are 16 residues in the CDR3. The CDR3 reads CASSPEGARFNEKLFF. DNA for the CDR3: TGTGCCAGTAGTCCGGAGGGGGCCCGCTTTAATGAAAAACTGTTTTTT. The complete variable domain, with remaining parts taken from reference TRBV19 and TRBJ1-4, reads DGGITQSPKYLFRKEGQNVTLSCEQNLNHDAMYWYRQDPGQGLRLIYYSQIVNDFQKGDIAEGYSVSREKKESFPLTVTSAQKNPTAFYLCASSPEGARFNEKLFFGSGTQLSVL.

The chain is built from TRBV7-9 and TRBJ2-1, with 12 bases that match TRBD2. In germline, CDR1 is SEHNR, CDR2 FQNEAQ (reference sequence). J gave up 0 bases and V 5 bases, and 2 bases lay outside the gene matches. The CDR3 has 16 amino acids. Written as DNA, the CDR3 is TGTGCCAGCAGCCAGGGACTAGCGGGCTCCTACAATGAGCAGTTCTTC. It codes for CASSQGLAGSYNEQFF.

The rearrangement links TRBV4-1 to TRBJ2-5; tentative D call: TRBD1 (6 bases). Trimming took 4 bases from V and 3 from J, leaving 18 bases between them. The CDR3 extends over 16 amino acids. CDR1 is MGHRA and CDR2 is YSYEKL in the germline V gene. CDR3 coding DNA: TGCGCCAGCAGCCCCCAACTCGGAAGGGGGAAAGAGACCCAGTACTTC. This encodes CASSPQLGRGKETQYF.

The rearrangement uses TRBV5-4 and TRBJ1-1; D may be TRBD1 (6 bases). From germline, CDR1 is SGHNT and CDR2 YYREEE (reference sequence). The CDR3 spans 14 residues. V shed 4 bases and J shed 0 bases, with 10 bases lying between them. CDR3 nucleotide sequence: TGTGCCAGCAGCGGACAGCGATTGAACACTGAAGCTTTCTTT. Encoded protein: CASSGQRLNTEAFF.

The J gene is TRBJ1-1, the V gene TRBV4-2; D is possibly TRBD1 (5 bases). V lost 0 bases and J lost 4, with 21 bases in between. The germline CDR1 and CDR2 sequences are LGHNA and YNFKEQ. The CDR3 contains 18 residues. In DNA form, the CDR3 reads TGTGCCAGCAGCCAAGATTTTGGGCGGGGGGGGAGGGGCACTGAAGCTTTCTTT. It encodes CASSQDFGRGGRGTEAFF.